This T cell receptor beta chain stems from a study of T cell changes during pregnancy in multiple sclerosis. Profiled with immunoSEQ multiplex PCR; TCRdb holds only in-frame clones, not every one. The sample includes 60,000 or so clones, 80% to 95% of them seen just once. Germline V gene data show CDR1 as SGHTA and CDR2 as FQGTGA. The CDR3 covers 14 residues. The V gene lost 4 bases and the J gene lost 2 bases, with 9 bases spanning the gap. The source material was peripheral blood, sampled in the first trimester of pregnancy. The receptor was derived from a female donor with multiple sclerosis, enrolled in a pregnancy study. The chain uses TRBV7-3 and TRBJ1-5; D not certain. The CDR3 region is CASSYSGGNQPQHF. The CDR3 nucleotides read TGTGCCAGCAGCTACTCTGGTGGCAATCAGCCCCAGCATTTT.